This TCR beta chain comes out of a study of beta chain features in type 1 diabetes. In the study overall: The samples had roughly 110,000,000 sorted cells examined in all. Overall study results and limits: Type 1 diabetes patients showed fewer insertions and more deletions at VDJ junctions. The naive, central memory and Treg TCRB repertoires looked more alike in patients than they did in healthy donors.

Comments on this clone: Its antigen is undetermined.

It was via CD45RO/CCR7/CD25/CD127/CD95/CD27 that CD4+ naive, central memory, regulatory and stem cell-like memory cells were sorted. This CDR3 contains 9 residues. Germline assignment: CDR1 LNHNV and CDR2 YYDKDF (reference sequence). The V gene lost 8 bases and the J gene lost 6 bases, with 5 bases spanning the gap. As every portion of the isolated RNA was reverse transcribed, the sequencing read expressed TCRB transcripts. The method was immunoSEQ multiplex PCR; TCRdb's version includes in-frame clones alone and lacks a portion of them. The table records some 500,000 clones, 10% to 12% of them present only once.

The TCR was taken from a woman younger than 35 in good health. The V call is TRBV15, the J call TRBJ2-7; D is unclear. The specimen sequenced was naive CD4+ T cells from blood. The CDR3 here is CATAPEQYV. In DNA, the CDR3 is TGTGCCACCGCACCCGAGCAGTACGTC.